The 29 T cell receptor beta chains below all came from one sample that was sequenced in a study of control samples from healthy donors and cancer patients. Clones were read by immunoSEQ multiplex PCR, and TCRdb kept only the in-frame ones, dropping some. The sample includes approximately 94,000 clones, approximately 88% seen only once; the top ten take 30% to 40%. The sample taken for sequencing was PBMCs. The receptors were gathered from a man in his 70s with lung cancer.

The chain joins TRBV9 to TRBJ1-1; no firm D call. Trimming took off 7 bases at V and 0 bases at J, with 16 bases between the two ends. The CDR3 loop spans 15 amino acids. Germline V gene sequence: CDR1 SGDLS, CDR2 YYNGEE. CDR3 DNA: TGTGCCAGCGGGCCGTTAGCATCCATGAACACTGAAGCTTTCTTT. Translation gives CASGPLASMNTEAFF.

The chain has TRBV5-6 and TRBJ2-1; TRBD1 matches at 9 bases. The CDR3 has 15 amino acids. J was trimmed by 5 bases and V by 4 bases; bases with no gene match: 7. The germline V gene encodes CDR1 SGHDT and CDR2 YYEEEE. CDR3 nucleotide sequence: TGTGCCAGCAGCCGGAGACAGGGGGTCCACAATGAGCAGTTCTTC. Residues: CASSRRQGVHNEQFF.

The V gene is TRBV6-5, the J gene TRBJ1-2, with no clear D. CDR1 and CDR2 (germline): MNHEY, SVGAGI. CDR3 length: 14 amino acids. Trimming pared 0 bases from V and 4 bases from J, leaving 9 bases between. The CDR3 region has the DNA TGTGCCAGCAGTTACTCAGGAAGCGGCTATGGCTACACCTTC. It specifies CASSYSGSGYGYTF.

V gene TRBV5-5 combines with J gene TRBJ2-1, with TRBD2 identical over 10 bases. V dropped 4 bases and J dropped 1; count of bases not matched to a gene: 8. Germline loops: CDR1 SGHKS, CDR2 YYEKEE (reference sequence). The CDR3 contains 17 residues. The CDR3 bases are TGTGCCAGCAGCCAAATACCTAGCGGGGGATCCTACAATGAGCAGTTCTTC. It is translated as CASSQIPSGGSYNEQFF.

V and J are TRBV7-9 and TRBJ2-3, with TRBD2 identical over 11 bases. V lost 5 bases, J lost 6 bases, and 10 bases stayed unmatched. In germline, CDR1 is SEHNR, CDR2 FQNEAQ (reference sequence). The CDR3 extends over 16 amino acids. The CDR3 DNA is TGTGCCAGCAGCCCCAAGGGTAGCGGGGGGGCCGATACGCAGTATTTT. Its protein is CASSPKGSGGADTQYF.

V gene TRBV10-3 combines with J gene TRBJ1-3; D gene ambiguous. The germline CDR1 and CDR2 sequences are ENHRY and SYGVKD. CDR3 size: 15 residues. V was trimmed by 11 bases and J by 0 bases, leaving 17 bases between them. This CDR3 reads CALKAQTYSGNTIYF. The CDR3 DNA follows: TGTGCCCTCAAAGCCCAGACCTACTCTGGAAACACCATATATTTT.

The J gene is TRBJ2-7, the V gene TRBV21-1. TRBV21-1 is termed a pseudogene. This CDR3 is 19 amino acids long. As DNA, the CDR3 is TGTGCCAGCAGCAAAGAAACTTTGCAGGGACCCCAATGCCACTACGAGCAGTACTTC. This sequence encodes CASSKETLQGPQCHYEQYF.

The chain uses TRBV6-5 and TRBJ2-1; maybe TRBD2 (6 bases). The V and J ends lost 1 base and 1 base respectively, with 11 bases between them. CDR3 length: 16 residues. Per germline, CDR1 MNHEY and CDR2 SVGAGI. The CDR3 region has the DNA TGTGCCAGCAGTTACTTCCCGGGACTTTCCTACAATGAGCAGTTCTTC. It encodes CASSYFPGLSYNEQFF.

The chain is built from TRBV3-1 (or the pseudogene TRBV3-2) and TRBJ2-7; perhaps TRBD2 as D (5 bases). CDR1 is LGHDT, CDR2 YNNKEL, per germline (reference sequence). V dropped 2 bases and J dropped 3 bases, with 8 bases sitting between them. This CDR3 spans 13 amino acids. This chain's CDR3 is CASSQSGGYEQYF. The CDR3 nucleotides read TGTGCCAGCAGCCAATCTGGAGGCTACGAGCAGTACTTC.

This chain connects TRBV6-5 to TRBJ1-4; D is perhaps TRBD1 (6 bases). This CDR3 is built from 14 residues. V dropped 7 bases and J dropped 8 bases, with 17 bases sitting between them. CDR1 and CDR2 (germline): MNHEY, SVGAGI. The CDR3 nucleotides are TGTGCCAGCATCTCTACAGGGAGGGGCGAAAAACTGTTTTTT. Translated: CASISTGRGEKLFF.

This rearrangement joins TRBV5-4 to TRBJ2-7; D not certain. The CDR3 spans 16 residues. CDR1 SGHNT and CDR2 YYREEE come from the germline V gene (reference sequence). Trimming left V 4 bases short and J 2 bases short, with 19 bases between. The CDR3 DNA is TGTGCCAGCAGCCGAACGAAGGAAACAGCCGCCTACGAGCAGTACTTC. Translation: CASSRTKETAAYEQYF.

This clone was picked up one time. Other DNA sequences in this specimen translate into the identical CDR3. The chain recombines TRBV30 with TRBJ1-5; D is possibly TRBD1 (5 bases). This CDR3 region has 13 residues. Germline V gene sequence: CDR1 GTSNPN, CDR2 SVGIG (reference sequence). Trimming removed 1 base at V and 4 bases at J, with 8 bases between. In DNA form, the CDR3 reads TGTGCCTGGAGTGGGGGGGTTAATCAGCCCCAGCATTTT. Translating gives CAWSGGVNQPQHF.

The chain carries TRBV7-9 and TRBJ2-1; 7 bases match TRBD1. Germline V lookup: CDR1 SEHNR, CDR2 FQNEAQ (reference sequence). This CDR3 spans 15 amino acids. Trimming cost V 5 bases and J 1 base; bases outside gene matches: 5. Here the CDR3 reads CASSGGQRSYNEQFF. DNA of the CDR3: TGTGCCAGCAGCGGGGGACAGCGTTCCTACAATGAGCAGTTCTTC.

The chain uses TRBV19 and TRBJ2-6; D is perhaps TRBD1 (6 bases). V gave up 0 bases and J gave up 0 bases, with 15 bases separating them. This CDR3 is 19 amino acids long. Per the germline V gene, CDR1 is LNHDA and CDR2 is SQIVND (reference sequence). The CDR3 spells CASSIDRAGVNSGANVLTF. The CDR3 DNA sequence: TGTGCCAGTAGTATAGATCGGGCAGGGGTAAACTCTGGGGCCAACGTCCTGACTTTC. Together with reference TRBV19 and TRBJ2-6, the CDR3 gives the full variable domain: DGGITQSPKYLFRKEGQNVTLSCEQNLNHDAMYWYRQDPGQGLRLIYYSQIVNDFQKGDIAEGYSVSREKKESFPLTVTSAQKNPTAFYLCASSIDRAGVNSGANVLTFGAGSRLTVL.

This clone was recorded a few times. The chain employs TRBV18 and TRBJ1-1, with a possible D match to TRBD1 (5 bases). The CDR3 is made up of 14 amino acids. Germline-derived CDR1 and CDR2 are KGHSH and LQKENI. The V end was cut by 6 bases, the J end by 0 bases, with 11 bases between. The CDR3 sequence is CASSRDVMNTEAFF. CDR3 nucleotide sequence: TGTGCCAGCTCTCGGGACGTCATGAACACTGAAGCTTTCTTT.

V is TRBV21-1 and J is TRBJ2-3; the D call TRBD2 from the table was never checked on the DNA. TRBV21-1 is a pseudogene locus. There are 14 residues in the CDR3. The CDR3 protein is CASSSVYRSDTQYF. DNA of the CDR3: TGTGCCAGCAGCTCGGTATATCGGTCAGATACGCAGTATTTT.

V usage is TRBV5-1 and J usage is TRBJ1-3; tentatively, D is TRBD1 (6 bases). V dropped 4 bases and J dropped 3 bases, with 20 bases sitting between them. The CDR3 totals 17 residues. Germline CDR1 SGHRS, CDR2 YFSETQ. The CDR3 loop is CASSPGAGDPRGNTIYF. CDR3 sequence (DNA): TGCGCCAGCAGCCCCGGGGCAGGGGACCCCCGTGGAAACACCATATATTTT.

J is TRBJ1-2 and V is TRBV30, with D perhaps matching TRBD1 (5 bases). CDR3 length: 12 amino acids. Trimming pared 0 bases from V and 6 bases from J, leaving 8 bases between. CDR1 is GTSNPN and CDR2 is SVGIG in the germline V gene (reference sequence). The CDR3 bases are TGTGCCTGGAGTGTGAAGGGGAATGGCTACACCTTC. Its translation is CAWSVKGNGYTF.

The chain links TRBV3-1 (or the pseudogene TRBV3-2) to TRBJ2-3; a weak D match, TRBD2 (6 bases). The V gene lost 5 bases and the J gene lost 1 base, with 16 bases spanning the gap. CDR3 length: 16 residues. CDR1 is LGHDT and CDR2 is YNNKEL in the germline V gene (reference sequence). The CDR3 is CASSKGLPKGTDTQYF. The CDR3 DNA sequence: TGTGCCAGCAGCAAAGGACTACCTAAGGGCACAGATACGCAGTATTTT.

The CDR3 loop is CASSKGCTSLPHTEAFF. DNA for the CDR3: TGTGCCAGCAGCAAAGGGTGTACAAGCCTCCCCCACACTGAAGCTTTCTTT. This sequence joins TRBV21-1 and TRBJ1-1. TRBV21-1 is listed as a pseudogene. The CDR3 consists of 17 residues.

This clone came up once. This chain uses TRBV14 with TRBJ2-6; D unclear. The CDR3 consists of 16 residues. Germline CDR1 SGHDN, CDR2 FVKESK. V lost 2 bases and J 2 bases, leaving 10 bases between the germline ends. The CDR3 region is CASSQFPVAGANVLTF. In nucleotides, the CDR3 is TGTGCCAGCAGCCAATTTCCGGTAGCTGGGGCCAACGTCCTGACTTTC.

This rearrangement joins TRBV19 to TRBJ1-6; D is ambiguous. Germline CDR1 reads LNHDA; CDR2 reads SQIVND (reference sequence). The CDR3 covers 13 residues. The V gene lost 3 bases and the J gene lost 7 bases, with 7 bases spanning the gap. The CDR3 here is CASSITENSPLHF. DNA of the CDR3: TGTGCCAGTAGTATTACGGAAAATTCACCCCTCCACTTT.

V and J are TRBV6-2 or TRBV6-3 and TRBJ2-3; possible D gene TRBD1, 6 bases. This CDR3 comprises 15 residues. Between the trimmed V and J ends, which lost 3 bases and 5 bases, there was a span of 15 bases. The germline CDR1 and CDR2 sequences are MNHEY and SVGEGT. CDR3 sequence: CASSYGAGDIDTQYF. The CDR3 region has the DNA TGTGCCAGCAGTTATGGGGCAGGGGACATAGATACGCAGTATTTT.

The chain employs TRBV28 and TRBJ1-2, with 7 bases that match TRBD1. CDR3 length: 13 amino acids. The trim removed 5 bases at V and 8 bases at J, leaving 8 bases unmatched. The germline V gene has CDR1 MDHEN and CDR2 SYDVKM. The CDR3 nucleotides read TGTGCCAGCAGTCGGGGACAGCTACGCGGCTACACCTTC. Its translation: CASSRGQLRGYTF.

V and J are TRBV2 and TRBJ2-2; perhaps TRBD2 as D (8 bases). CDR1 and CDR2 from the germline V gene are SNHLY and FYNNEI. With 1 base removed from V and 8 bases from J, the gap between germline ends came to 20 bases. The CDR3 extends over 17 amino acids. This CDR3 reads CASSEGDSGGGGGELFF. The CDR3 DNA reads as TGTGCCAGCAGTGAAGGGGACAGCGGGGGAGGAGGTGGGGAGCTGTTTTTT.

This clone has just a few counts. The rearrangement joins TRBV19 to TRBJ2-4; weak D call: TRBD1 (6 bases). This CDR3 spans 16 amino acids. The V end was cut by 3 bases, the J end by 0 bases, with 12 bases between. The germline V gene encodes CDR1 LNHDA and CDR2 SQIVND (reference sequence). The CDR3 DNA follows: TGTGCCAGTAGTATCGCAGGGGCGGTAGCCAAAAACATTCAGTACTTC. Its translation: CASSIAGAVAKNIQYF.

This chain links TRBV3-1 (or the pseudogene TRBV3-2) with TRBJ1-1; D gene uncertain. Germline V lookup: CDR1 LGHDT, CDR2 YNNKEL (reference sequence). The CDR3 loop spans 13 amino acids. The V end was cut by 1 base, the J end by 0 bases, with 3 bases between. CDR3 amino acids: CASSQVVNTEAFF. The CDR3 DNA reads as TGTGCCAGCAGCCAAGTGGTGAACACTGAAGCTTTCTTT.

In this sample, this clone turned up once. This chain joins TRBV4-3 and TRBJ1-6; D ambiguous. Germline values: CDR1 LGHNA, CDR2 YSLEER. V lost 0 bases and J lost 4, with 10 bases in between. The CDR3 loop spans 16 amino acids. The CDR3 DNA reads as TGCGCCAGCAGCCAAGACTCCCCAGGTTATAATTCACCCCTCCACTTT. It yields the protein CASSQDSPGYNSPLHF.

V usage is TRBV11-2 and J usage is TRBJ2-3, with 10 bases matching TRBD2. The trim removed 5 bases at V and 4 bases at J, leaving 6 bases unmatched. The CDR3 has 15 amino acids. Germline CDR1 SGHAT, CDR2 FQNNGV. The CDR3 is CASSLSGGASDTQYF. CDR3 DNA sequence: TGTGCCAGCAGCCTGAGCGGGGGGGCCTCAGATACGCAGTATTTT.